This T cell receptor (beta chain) was recorded in a study of blood T cell repertoires in COVID-19. Per the original data handling: Scientists estimated how many nucleated cells there were by amplifying reference gene primers. The method was immunoSEQ multiplex PCR; TCRdb's version includes in-frame clones alone and lacks a portion of them. Clone size and the V and J calls come from that table; the DNA yielded D and trimming. The data show about 70,000 clones, 80% to 90% seen once. CDR1 is MNHEY and CDR2 is SVGAGI in the germline V gene. Trimming cost V 6 bases and J 8 bases, with 9 bases left between them. There are 11 residues in the CDR3.

V and J are TRBV6-5 and TRBJ2-3, with TRBD2 as a possible D gene (6 bases). This clonotype was obtained from a man between 50 and 59 years old with acute or convalescent COVID-19. The sample comprised peripheral blood. CDR3 amino acids: CASRDGGTQYF. The CDR3, as DNA: TGTGCCAGCAGAGACGGGGGTACGCAGTATTTT.